Shown below are 20 T cell receptor beta chains from a single sample sequenced in a study of shared clonotypes between healthy human individuals. Using immunoSEQ multiplex PCR, the repertoire was profiled, and TCRdb retains in-frame clones only, with some absent. Of 2.3 million or so clones detected, 85% to 95% appear once; the ten largest clones hold under 0.45%. The specimen sequenced was naive CD4+ T cells from PBMCs. Subset in this sample: CD45RA+ positively selected. The receptors here all came from a man younger than 35 in good health. Some clones in this sample may be carry-over from other donors' samples.

The chain employs TRBV5-4 and TRBJ2-4, with D perhaps TRBD2 (6 bases). With 2 bases removed from V and 0 bases from J, the gap between germline ends came to 12 bases. The germline CDR1 and CDR2 sequences are SGHNT and YYREEE (reference sequence). The CDR3 consists of 16 residues. The CDR3 sequence: CASSLRGGLAKNIQYF. Written as DNA, the CDR3 is TGTGCCAGCAGCTTACGGGGAGGACTAGCCAAAAACATTCAGTACTTC.

The chain is built from TRBV6-5 and TRBJ2-3; D may be TRBD2 (5 bases). The germline gives CDR1 MNHEY, CDR2 SVGAGI. Trimming pared 9 bases from V and 3 bases from J, leaving 19 bases between. This CDR3 contains 15 residues. The CDR3 loop is CASQDSLVRTDTQYF. In DNA form, the CDR3 reads TGTGCCAGTCAGGACTCCCTGGTTAGAACAGATACGCAGTATTTT.

The chain uses TRBV19 and TRBJ2-2; D tentatively reads TRBD1 or TRBD2 (6 bases each). CDR3 length: 16 residues. The germline CDR1 and CDR2 sequences are LNHDA and SQIVND (reference sequence). Trimming took off 2 bases at V and 0 bases at J, with 10 bases between the two ends. The DNA for the CDR3 is TGTGCCAGTAGTATAAGGGGGGCGACGAACACCGGGGAGCTGTTTTTT. Protein: CASSIRGATNTGELFF.

This clone was seen just once. V and J are TRBV7-9 and TRBJ2-2, with no clear D. Trimming took off 2 bases at V and 7 bases at J, with 11 bases between the two ends. Germline CDR1 is SEHNR and CDR2 is FQNEAQ (reference sequence). This CDR3 is built from 14 residues. CDR3 nucleotide sequence: TGTGCCAGCAGCTTAAGTGCGGTAATCGGGGAGCTGTTTTTT. Translation gives CASSLSAVIGELFF. Filled out from reference TRBV7-9 and TRBJ2-2, the complete variable domain reads DTGVSQNPRHKITKRGQNVTFRCDPISEHNRLYWYRQTLGQGPEFLTYFQNEAQLEKSRLLSDRFSAERPKGSFSTLEIQRTEQGDSAMYLCASSLSAVIGELFFGEGSRLTVL.

The V call is TRBV5-6, the J call TRBJ1-1, with 7 bases that match TRBD1. With 4 bases clipped from V and 8 bases from J, the junction kept 14 bases outside the gene matches. The CDR3 sequence is 15 residues long. CDR1 is SGHDT, CDR2 YYEEEE, per germline. CDR3 nucleotide sequence: TGTGCCAGCAGCGGAACAGGGGAGCTAGGGTTGGAAGCTTTCTTT. It specifies CASSGTGELGLEAFF. Full variable domain (missing parts from reference TRBV5-6 and TRBJ1-1): DAGVTQSPTHLIKTRGQQVTLRCSPKSGHDTVSWYQQALGQGPQFIFQYYEEEERQRGNFPDRFSGHQFPNYSSELNVNALLLGDSALYLCASSGTGELGLEAFFGQGTRLTVV.

This sequence joins TRBV12-5 and TRBJ2-1; 9 bases fit TRBD1. J was trimmed by 4 bases and V by 5 bases; bases with no gene match: 9. The CDR3 is made up of 16 amino acids. CDR1 and CDR2 (germline): LGHNT, FRNRAP. CDR3 in amino acids: CASGTRTGERYNEQFF. The DNA of the CDR3 is TGTGCTAGTGGTACACGGACAGGGGAGAGATACAATGAGCAGTTCTTC.

The V call is TRBV28, the J call TRBJ2-1; 12 nucleotides line up with TRBD2. V lost 3 bases to trimming and J lost 9 bases; unmatched junction nucleotides: 6. CDR3 length: 15 residues. The V gene's germline CDR1 is MDHEN and CDR2 SYDVKM. This CDR3 is CASSLLAGGGGEQFF. As DNA, the CDR3 is TGTGCCAGCAGTTTGCTAGCGGGAGGGGGCGGTGAGCAGTTCTTC.

The rearrangement uses TRBV6-1 and TRBJ2-5; D is unclear. The CDR3 runs to 10 residues. Deletions cut 8 bases from V and 3 bases from J, with 4 bases between. The V gene's germline CDR1 is MNHNS and CDR2 SASEGT. The DNA of the CDR3 is TGTGCCAGCGGGAAAGAGACCCAGTACTTC. This gives the protein CASGKETQYF.

The V call is TRBV30, the J call TRBJ2-5; a possible D gene is TRBD2 (5 bases). V shed 6 bases and J shed 7 bases, with 21 bases lying between them. Germline V gene lookup returns CDR1 GTSNPN and CDR2 SVGIG (reference sequence). There are 14 residues in the CDR3. The CDR3 DNA is TGTGCCTGCCGATCGAGCGGAGTTACTGCGACCCAGTACTTC. It encodes CACRSSGVTATQYF.

The chain employs TRBV2 and TRBJ2-5; TRBD2 matches at 7 bases. The CDR3 runs 14 residues. V gave up 3 bases and J gave up 3 bases; unmatched junction bases: 4. Germline values: CDR1 SNHLY, CDR2 FYNNEI. The CDR3 coding sequence is TGTGCCAGCAGTGATGTAGCGGGCGAAGAGACCCAGTACTTC. This sequence encodes CASSDVAGEETQYF.

J is TRBJ1-2 and V is TRBV2; D may be TRBD1 (5 bases). Germline V gene data show CDR1 as SNHLY and CDR2 as FYNNEI. The CDR3 totals 12 residues. Trimming left V 6 bases short and J 7 bases short, with 12 bases between. The CDR3 region has the DNA TGTGCCAGCAGCGAGGACGGGGGTGGCTACACCTTC. Amino acids: CASSEDGGGYTF.

The chain links TRBV19 to TRBJ1-2, with D tentatively TRBD1 (5 bases). The germline V gene encodes CDR1 LNHDA and CDR2 SQIVND (reference sequence). This CDR3 is built from 13 residues. V lost 4 bases to trimming and J lost 12 bases, with 18 bases between them. The CDR3 loop reads CASSTTLQGGHTF. CDR3 bases: TGTGCCAGTAGTACGACTTTGCAGGGCGGCCACACCTTC.

The chain is built from TRBV7-8 and TRBJ1-5; TRBD1 matches at 9 bases. V lost 1 base, J lost 6 bases, and 7 bases stayed unmatched. CDR3 length: 16 residues. Germline V gene sequence: CDR1 SGHVS, CDR2 FQNEAQ. This CDR3 reads CASSLGRTGASQPQHF. In nucleotides, the CDR3 is TGTGCCAGCAGCTTAGGTCGGACAGGGGCCAGTCAGCCCCAGCATTTT.

The chain carries TRBV2 and TRBJ2-1; unclear D gene. CDR3 length equals 15 residues. Per the germline V gene, CDR1 is SNHLY and CDR2 is FYNNEI. V lost 3 bases and J 4 bases, leaving 13 bases between the germline ends. The CDR3: CASSDLSLAYNEQFF. The CDR3 DNA is TGTGCCAGCAGTGACTTGTCACTCGCTTACAATGAGCAGTTCTTC.

The V gene is TRBV5-8, the J gene TRBJ2-1; tentatively, D is TRBD1 (6 bases). Germline lookup yields CDR1 SGHTS and CDR2 YDEGEE. V lost 5 bases to trimming and J lost 6 bases, with 18 bases between them. This CDR3 is 15 amino acids long. As DNA, the CDR3 is TGTGCCAGCAGGCCCAGGGGATACCAAGGCAATGAGCAGTTCTTC. Amino acids: CASRPRGYQGNEQFF. Together with reference TRBV5-8 and TRBJ2-1, the CDR3 gives the full variable domain: EAGVTQSPTHLIKTRGQQATLRCSPISGHTSVYWYQQALGLGLQFLLWYDEGEERNRGNFPPRFSGRQFPNYSSELNVNALELEDSALYLCASRPRGYQGNEQFFGPGTRLTVL.

This clone was counted between two and nine times. The V and J genes are TRBV29-1 and TRBJ1-1; tentative D call: TRBD1 (5 bases). The CDR3 has 14 amino acids. Germline V gene sequence: CDR1 SQVTM, CDR2 ANQGSEA. Trimming took off 7 bases at V and 1 base at J, with 16 bases between the two ends. The CDR3 sequence is CSAREGSANTEAFF. The DNA for the CDR3 is TGCAGCGCCCGAGAGGGGTCCGCGAACACTGAAGCTTTCTTT.

The J gene is TRBJ2-5, the V gene TRBV6-4, with D perhaps matching TRBD1 or TRBD2 (5 bases each). Trimming removed 6 bases from V and 6 bases from J, with 14 bases in between. CDR1 is MRHNA, CDR2 SNTAGT, per germline. The CDR3 sequence is 13 residues long. CDR3 loop: CASSMYTGQTQYF. The CDR3 bases are TGTGCCAGCAGCATGTACACGGGGCAGACCCAGTACTTC.

This chain uses TRBV6-1 with TRBJ1-2, with a tentative D call TRBD1 (5 bases). This CDR3 is 11 amino acids long. Germline V gene lookup returns CDR1 MNHNS and CDR2 SASEGT. V dropped 5 bases and J dropped 7 bases, with 8 bases sitting between them. CDR3 in amino acids: CASSSGSGYTF. CDR3 DNA: TGTGCCAGCAGTTCAGGGTCTGGCTACACCTTC.

The rearrangement joins TRBV11-2 to TRBJ2-1; D is uncertain. In germline, CDR1 is SGHAT, CDR2 FQNNGV. The CDR3 is 11 amino acids. Trimming removed 3 bases from V and 13 bases from J, with 10 bases in between. The CDR3 bases are TGTGCCAGCAGCTTTAGAGAGAACCAGTTCTTC. Residues: CASSFRENQFF.

V is TRBV5-1 and J is TRBJ1-3; D remains ambiguous. V was pared by 0 bases and J by 3 bases, with 13 bases between. The CDR3 is 16 residues long. CDR1 and CDR2 (germline): SGHRS, YFSETQ. The CDR3 region is CASSLAPFVGGNTIYF. In DNA form, the CDR3 reads TGCGCCAGCAGCTTGGCCCCCTTCGTAGGTGGAAACACCATATATTTT.